A selection of T cell receptor beta chains follows, all from one sample in a study of vaccination effects on CD4 cells after COVID-19. TCRdb's copy holds only in-frame clones and misses some; the assay was immunoSEQ multiplex PCR. The sample has around 21,000 clones; around 68% are singletons. These receptors have no identified antigens. This material consisted of CD4+ T cells from PBMCs cultured with HCoV-NL63 spike peptides, taken before COVID-19 vaccination. These TCRs come from a human donor who received a COVID-19 vaccine. CDR3s include the opening cysteine and the closing phenylalanine or tryptophan. The order of the fields is CDR3 protein, V gene, J gene, clone size, D gene. A D gene is named only where the DNA matches it firmly. Size is stated for part of the rows, as once, few or many counts, or as a class when the clone is expanded.

CASSYWSRHTYEQYF	TRBV6-2/TRBV6-3	TRBJ2-7	once	-
CASSPTIGHSGNTIYF	TRBV5-6	TRBJ1-3	-	-
CASSGGVGNTIYF	TRBV19	TRBJ1-3	few	-
CASSQLEGTEAFF	TRBV16	TRBJ1-1	-	-
CASSYGTGLYGYTF	TRBV6-5	TRBJ1-2	once	TRBD1
CASSRDGSYGYTF	TRBV3-1/TRBV3-2	TRBJ1-2	once	-
CASSAMQGYEQFF	TRBV7-9	TRBJ2-1	-	-
CASSDNSDTQYF	TRBV2	TRBJ2-3	-	-
CASSQGTGKGQGNQPQHF	TRBV4-1	TRBJ1-5	-	TRBD1
CASSFGGSSYNEQFF	TRBV5-1	TRBJ2-1	once	-
CASGLVLSGSTSGRLSYEQYF	TRBV12-5	TRBJ2-7	-	TRBD2
CSASGRGVGDTQYF	TRBV20-1	TRBJ2-3	once	TRBD2
CASLKTWTGGNTIYF	TRBV6-5	TRBJ1-3	-	TRBD1
CASSQVSGFSTDTQYF	TRBV3-1/TRBV3-2	TRBJ2-3	medium-sized	-
CASSLKGSTEAFF	TRBV27	TRBJ1-1	-	-
CATSGFLTPPGEQYF	TRBV15	TRBJ2-7	-	-
CASELGYRERSAANVLTF	TRBV5-1	TRBJ2-6	-	-